The next 5 T cell receptor beta chains were all read from a single sample in a study of T cell responses to AZD1222 COVID-19 vaccine. The assay was immunoSEQ multiplex PCR, and TCRdb's table has in-frame clones only and misses some. Of about 120,000 clones detected, approximately 83% appear once; the ten largest clones hold roughly 3.9%. The material was peripheral blood, obtained on day 0 of MenACWY control vaccination. The receptors here all came from an adult in good health.

The V gene is TRBV7-2, the J gene TRBJ2-7; the D gene could be TRBD1 or TRBD2 (5 bases each). With 4 bases removed from V and 2 bases from J, the gap between germline ends came to 18 bases. The CDR3 runs to 16 residues. Germline CDR1 and CDR2: SGHTA and FQGNSA. CDR3 loop: CASSSPPGRTTYEQYF. CDR3 bases: TGTGCCAGCAGCTCTCCACCGGGACGGACAACCTACGAGCAGTACTTC. Full variable domain (remainder filled in from reference TRBV7-2 and TRBJ2-7): GAGVSQSPSNKVTEKGKDVELRCDPISGHTALYWYRQSLGQGLEFLIYFQGNSAPDKSGLPSDRFSAERTGGSVSTLTIQRTQQEDSAVYLCASSSPPGRTTYEQYFGPGTRLTVT.

V is TRBV3-1 (or the pseudogene TRBV3-2) and J is TRBJ2-5, with 12 bases fitting TRBD1. Germline CDR1 LGHDT, CDR2 YNNKEL (reference sequence). V gave up 5 bases and J gave up 7 bases; unmatched junction bases: 5. The CDR3 has 14 amino acids. DNA for the CDR3: TGTGCCAGCAGCTGGGACAGGGGGCTGGGGACCCAGTACTTC. Encoded protein: CASSWDRGLGTQYF.

V gene TRBV3-1 (or the pseudogene TRBV3-2) combines with J gene TRBJ1-1; tentatively, D is TRBD1 (6 bases). This CDR3 is 15 amino acids long. Per the germline V gene, CDR1 is LGHDT and CDR2 is YNNKEL (reference sequence). The V end was cut by 0 bases, the J end by 4 bases, with 12 bases between. This chain's CDR3 is CASSQDRGRATEAFF. The CDR3 DNA reads TGTGCCAGCAGCCAAGATCGGGGGCGCGCCACTGAAGCTTTCTTT.

J is TRBJ2-7 and V is TRBV12-3 or TRBV12-4; D may be TRBD1 (6 bases). CDR3 size: 10 residues. The V end lost 11 bases, the J end lost 3 bases, and 8 bases lay between the germline ends. The CDR3 nucleotides read TGTGCCCGGGACAACTACGAGCAGTACTTC. Protein: CARDNYEQYF.

This chain joins TRBV7-9 and TRBJ2-7, with 8 nucleotides matching TRBD1. The germline gives CDR1 SEHNR, CDR2 FQNEAQ (reference sequence). Trimming removed 5 bases from V and 3 bases from J; junction bases left unmatched: 12. The CDR3 loop spans 16 amino acids. CDR3 in amino acids: CASSTERQGSNYEQYF. The CDR3 nucleotides are TGTGCCAGCAGCACCGAAAGACAGGGGTCTAACTACGAGCAGTACTTC.